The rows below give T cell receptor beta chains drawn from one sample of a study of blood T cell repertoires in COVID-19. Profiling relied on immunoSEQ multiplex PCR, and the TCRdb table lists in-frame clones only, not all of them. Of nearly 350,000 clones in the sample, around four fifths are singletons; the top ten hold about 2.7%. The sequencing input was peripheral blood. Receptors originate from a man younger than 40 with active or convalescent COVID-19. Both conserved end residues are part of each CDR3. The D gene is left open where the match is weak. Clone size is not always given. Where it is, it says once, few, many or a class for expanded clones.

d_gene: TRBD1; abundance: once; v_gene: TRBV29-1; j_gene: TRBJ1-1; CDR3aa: CSVGTGRDTEAFF; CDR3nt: TGCAGCGTTGGGACAGGGAGGGACACTGAAGCTTTCTTT
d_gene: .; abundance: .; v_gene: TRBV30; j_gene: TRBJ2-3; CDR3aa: CAWSVGRTGDTQYF; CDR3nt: TGTGCCTGGAGTGTAGGGAGAACGGGAGATACGCAGTATTTT
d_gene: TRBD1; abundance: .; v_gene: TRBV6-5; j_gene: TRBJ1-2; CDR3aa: CASSPSGQVTGYTF; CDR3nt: TGTGCCAGCAGCCCGTCCGGACAGGTCACAGGCTACACCTTC
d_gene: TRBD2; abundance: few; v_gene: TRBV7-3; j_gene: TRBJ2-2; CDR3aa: CASSLHGTSGGGELFF; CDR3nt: TGTGCCAGCAGTCTACACGGGACTAGCGGCGGCGGGGAGCTGTTTTTT
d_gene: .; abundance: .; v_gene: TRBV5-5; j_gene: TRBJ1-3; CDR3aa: CASSGGMVGNTIYF; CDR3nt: TGTGCCAGCAGCGGAGGAATGGTTGGAAACACCATATATTTT
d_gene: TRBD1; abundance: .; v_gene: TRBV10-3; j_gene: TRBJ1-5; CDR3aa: CAISGGQGNQPQHF; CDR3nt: TGTGCCATCAGTGGGGGACAGGGCAATCAGCCCCAGCATTTT
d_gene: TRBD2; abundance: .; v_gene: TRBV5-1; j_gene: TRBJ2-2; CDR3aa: CASSRTSGDNTGELFF; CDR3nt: TGCGCCAGCAGCAGGACTAGCGGGGACAACACCGGGGAGCTGTTTTTT
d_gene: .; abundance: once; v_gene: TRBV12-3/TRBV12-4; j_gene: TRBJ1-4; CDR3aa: CASSTSGSEKLFF; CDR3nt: TGTGCCAGCAGTACTTCAGGGTCCGAAAAACTGTTTTTT
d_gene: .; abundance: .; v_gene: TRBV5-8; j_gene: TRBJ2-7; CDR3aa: CASSPGHLYEQYF; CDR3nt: TGTGCCAGCAGCCCGGGACACCTCTACGAGCAGTACTTC
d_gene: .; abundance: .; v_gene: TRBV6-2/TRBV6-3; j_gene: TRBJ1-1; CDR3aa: CASSLPMDSWNTEAFF; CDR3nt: TGTGCCAGCAGCCTACCCATGGACAGCTGGAACACTGAAGCTTTCTTT
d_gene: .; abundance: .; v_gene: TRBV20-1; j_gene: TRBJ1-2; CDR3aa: CSAVLNYGYTF; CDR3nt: TGCAGTGCTGTTCTTAACTATGGCTACACCTTC
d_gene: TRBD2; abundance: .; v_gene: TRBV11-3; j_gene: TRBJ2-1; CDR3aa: CASSPLSGTRSPYNEQFF; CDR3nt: TGTGCCAGCAGCCCTCTCTCCGGGACTAGGTCCCCCTACAATGAGCAGTTCTTC
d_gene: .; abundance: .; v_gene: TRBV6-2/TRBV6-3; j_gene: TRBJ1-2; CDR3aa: CASSWHGRSYGYTF; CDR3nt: TGTGCCAGCAGTTGGCATGGCAGAAGCTATGGCTACACCTTC
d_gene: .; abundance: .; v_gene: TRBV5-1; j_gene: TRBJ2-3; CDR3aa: CASSLEVGRGSTDTQYF; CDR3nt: TGCGCCAGCAGCTTGGAGGTTGGGCGGGGTAGCACAGATACGCAGTATTTT
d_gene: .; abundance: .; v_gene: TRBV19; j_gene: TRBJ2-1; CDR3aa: CASSLLIFRERGNEQFF; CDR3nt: TGTGCCAGTAGTCTTCTAATATTTCGGGAGCGAGGCAATGAGCAGTTCTTC
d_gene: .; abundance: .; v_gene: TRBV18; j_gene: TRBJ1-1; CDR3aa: CASSGRRNTEAFF; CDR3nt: TGTGCCAGCTCAGGCCGGAGGAACACTGAAGCTTTCTTT
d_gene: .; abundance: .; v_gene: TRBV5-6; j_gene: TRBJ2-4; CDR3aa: CASSLSWGGGSLAKNIQYF; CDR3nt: TGTGCCAGCAGCTTGAGTTGGGGGGGCGGTAGTCTAGCCAAAAACATTCAGTACTTC
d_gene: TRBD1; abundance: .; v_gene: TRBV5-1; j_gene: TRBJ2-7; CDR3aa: CASGRTGNEQYF; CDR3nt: TGCGCCAGCGGCAGGACAGGGAACGAGCAGTACTTC
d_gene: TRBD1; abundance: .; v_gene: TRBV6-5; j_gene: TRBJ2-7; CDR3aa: CASSYSRQGASRQYF; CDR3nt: TGTGCCAGCAGTTACTCGCGGCAGGGGGCCTCCCGGCAGTACTTC
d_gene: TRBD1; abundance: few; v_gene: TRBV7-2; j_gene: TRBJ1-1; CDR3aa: CASSSRTGREAFF; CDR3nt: TGTGCCAGCAGCTCCCGGACAGGACGGGAGGCTTTCTTT
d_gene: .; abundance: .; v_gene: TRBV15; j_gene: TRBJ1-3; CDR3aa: CATSRDRQTGGNTIYF; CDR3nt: TGTGCCACCAGCAGAGATCGACAGACAGGAGGAAACACCATATATTTT
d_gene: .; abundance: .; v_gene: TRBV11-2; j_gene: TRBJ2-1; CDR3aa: CASSLDRPGYNEQFF; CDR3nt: TGTGCCAGCAGCTTAGATCGCCCAGGGTACAATGAGCAGTTCTTC
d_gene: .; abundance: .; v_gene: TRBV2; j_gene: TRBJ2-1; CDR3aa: CASRTDEQFF; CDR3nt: TGTGCCAGCAGGACAGATGAGCAGTTCTTC
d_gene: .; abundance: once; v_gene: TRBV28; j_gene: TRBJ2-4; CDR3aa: CASSSRGGNIQYF; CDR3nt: TGTGCCAGCAGTTCCCGAGGTGGAAACATTCAGTACTTC
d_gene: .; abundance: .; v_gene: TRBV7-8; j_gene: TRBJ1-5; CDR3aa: CASSSRSGVRNQPQHF; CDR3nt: TGTGCCAGCAGCTCCCGGAGCGGGGTTAGGAATCAGCCCCAGCATTTT
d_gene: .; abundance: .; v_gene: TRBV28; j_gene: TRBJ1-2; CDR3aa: CASRLSGGGTGYTF; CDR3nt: TGTGCCAGCAGACTAAGCGGGGGGGGCACTGGCTACACCTTC
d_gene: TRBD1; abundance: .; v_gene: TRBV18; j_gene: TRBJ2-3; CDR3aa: CASSPATGPADTQYF; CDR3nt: TGTGCCAGCTCACCCGCGACAGGGCCGGCAGATACGCAGTATTTT
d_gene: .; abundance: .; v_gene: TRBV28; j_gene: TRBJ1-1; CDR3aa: CASSLRQGYAFF; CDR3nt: TGTGCCAGCAGTTTACGGCAGGGTTATGCTTTCTTT